This is a list of T cell receptor beta chains from one sample in a study of T-cell memory formation after mild COVID-19. TCRdb reanalysed the 5' RACE reads using MiXCR and keeps one entry per CDR3 protein. The sample comprises around 150,000 distinct CDR3 sequences, roughly 15% of which are singletons, and 13% to 15% rests with the top ten. Sequencing was carried out using PBMCs or a T cell subset sorted from them (not recorded which). The source is an adult woman who had mild COVID-19 (a few samples of this study predate the infection). Cell type and time point are not known. The CDR3 runs from the conserved cysteine through the conserved F or W. The D gene is left open where the match is weak. The size of a clone is reported for some rows only, either as once, few or many, or as a class for expanded clones.

V	J	size	D	CDR3	DNA
TRBV12-3/TRBV12-4	TRBJ2-4	-	-	CASSVRETKNIQYF	TGTGCCAGCAGTGTCCGTGAAACTAAAAACATTCAGTACTTC
TRBV24-1	TRBJ2-1	few	TRBD2	CATSDLSGGAGNEQFF	TGTGCCACCAGTGATCTTAGCGGGGGGGCGGGTAATGAGCAGTTCTTC
TRBV3-1	TRBJ2-1	few	-	CASSQGANEQFF	TGTGCCAGCAGCCAAGGGGCTAACGAGCAGTTCTTC
TRBV5-4	TRBJ2-1	-	TRBD1	CASSYSGQGYEQFF	TGTGCCAGCAGCTACAGCGGACAGGGCTATGAGCAGTTCTTC
TRBV6-6	TRBJ2-7	few	-	CASSQDISSYEQYF	TGTGCCAGCAGTCAAGACATCAGCTCCTACGAGCAGTACTTC
TRBV12-3/TRBV12-4	TRBJ2-3	-	-	CASSFGLAVADTQYF	TGTGCCAGCAGTTTTGGGCTAGCCGTGGCAGATACGCAGTATTTT
TRBV7-2	TRBJ2-1	many	-	CASSLVAGGNNEQFF	TGTGCCAGCAGCTTAGTAGCCGGGGGCAACAATGAGCAGTTCTTC
TRBV12-3/TRBV12-4	TRBJ2-1	-	-	CASRHELAEQFF	TGTGCCAGCAGACACGAACTTGCTGAGCAGTTCTTC
TRBV2	TRBJ1-1	-	-	CASLRGENVEAFF	TGTGCCAGCCTCCGGGGGGAGAACGTTGAAGCTTTCTTT
TRBV29-1	TRBJ2-7	few	-	CSVEDLRAGQYF	TGCAGCGTTGAAGATCTGCGTGCCGGGCAGTACTTC
TRBV5-1	TRBJ2-7	many	TRBD1	CASSLGTGGHEQYF	TGCGCCAGCAGCTTGGGGACAGGTGGTCACGAGCAGTACTTC
TRBV29-1	TRBJ2-5	-	-	CSVEWGSETQYF	TGCAGCGTTGAGTGGGGATCAGAGACCCAGTACTTC
TRBV6-5	TRBJ2-4	-	TRBD2	CASGELAEIAKNIQYF	TGTGCCAGCGGCGAGCTAGCGGAAATAGCCAAAAACATTCAGTACTTC
TRBV3-1	TRBJ2-3	few	TRBD2	CASSYILTSGMTDTQYF	TGTGCCAGCAGTTATATTCTGACTAGCGGTATGACAGATACGCAGTATTTT
TRBV10-3	TRBJ2-1	-	-	CAIGEGSEFF	TGTGCCATCGGAGAGGGGAGCGAGTTCTTC
TRBV9	TRBJ2-3	few	-	CASSLLPGHRSGTDTQYF	TGTGCCAGCAGCTTACTGCCGGGACACCGAAGCGGGACAGATACGCAGTATTTT
TRBV7-8	TRBJ2-5	few	-	CASSLIGPVEETQYF	TGTGCCAGCAGCTTAATAGGGCCGGTAGAAGAGACCCAGTACTTC
TRBV20-1	TRBJ2-7	few	-	CSAGGGSVGPSYEQYF	TGCAGTGCGGGGGGGGGCTCGGTTGGCCCATCCTACGAGCAGTACTTC
TRBV7-6	TRBJ2-1	-	-	CASSFPYNEQFF	TGTGCCAGCAGCTTTCCTTACAATGAGCAGTTCTTC
TRBV12-3/TRBV12-4	TRBJ2-7	few	-	CASSFQGTSYEQYF	TGTGCCAGCAGTTTCCAGGGGACCTCCTACGAGCAGTACTTC
TRBV20-1	TRBJ1-5	few	TRBD1	CSATSGQGAIGQPQHF	TGCAGTGCCACTTCGGGACAGGGTGCTATCGGTCAGCCCCAGCATTTT
TRBV7-9	TRBJ2-6	few	-	CASSSYSGANVLTF	TGTGCCAGCAGCTCGTACTCTGGGGCCAACGTCCTGACTTTC
TRBV14	TRBJ2-7	-	-	CASSQMTIPQYF	TGTGCCAGCAGCCAGATGACTATTCCCCAGTACTTC
TRBV6-2/TRBV6-3	TRBJ1-1	few	-	CASSRMNTEAFF	TGTGCCAGCAGTCGTATGAACACTGAAGCTTTCTTT
TRBV5-1	TRBJ2-3	-	-	CASCPTSNPSTDTQYF	TGCGCCAGCTGCCCGACCAGCAATCCTAGCACAGATACGCAGTATTTT
TRBV7-9	TRBJ2-5	-	-	CASSFGGVQETQYF	TGTGCCAGCAGCTTTGGGGGTGTCCAAGAGACCCAGTACTTC
TRBV7-9	TRBJ1-1	-	-	CASSLDRAATEAFF	TGTGCCAGCAGCTTAGATCGGGCGGCCACTGAAGCTTTCTTT
TRBV5-1	TRBJ1-4	-	TRBD1	CASTRTGGKEKLFF	TGCGCCAGCACCCGGACAGGGGGCAAAGAAAAACTGTTTTTT
TRBV2	TRBJ2-2	-	-	CASGLDSGAVGELFF	TGTGCCAGTGGGTTGGACAGCGGGGCAGTCGGGGAGCTGTTTTTT